The source of this TCR beta chain is a study of cytomegalovirus exposure and HLA in healthy donors. Comments on this clone: Its matching antigen is unknown.

Findings of the study overall: Equally common other TCR beta chains were less clonally expanded than HLA-associated ones, a later analysis found.

The PCR ran on 60 Vbeta and 13 Jbeta primers. Sequenced by immunoSEQ multiplex PCR; TCRdb stores in-frame clones only, minus some. The repertoire has around 130,000 clones, roughly two thirds of them found once; the top ten carry approximately 1.5%. Germline V gene data show CDR1 as MRHNA and CDR2 as SNTAGT. The CDR3 contains 13 residues. V lost 4 bases and J lost 7; bases outside the gene matches: 4. This TCR came from a man aged 25 to 45 in good health and CMV-seropositive. Sequenced: PBMCs. The gene calls are TRBV6-4 and TRBJ2-5; TRBD1 matches 9 bases. CDR3 region: CASSVDRGTTQYF. The DNA for the CDR3 is TGTGCCAGCAGTGTCGACAGGGGGACGACCCAGTACTTC.